The 23 T cell receptor beta chains reported below all come from one sample, sequenced in a study of cytomegalovirus exposure and HLA in healthy donors. The PCR had 60 Vbeta and 13 Jbeta primers. Clones were read by immunoSEQ multiplex PCR, and TCRdb kept only the in-frame ones, dropping some. Of some 120,000 clones detected, over 60% appear once; the ten largest clones hold roughly 9.8%. The sequenced material came from PBMCs. The source of these receptors is a man aged 40-50 years in good health and CMV-seropositive.

The chain recombines TRBV27 with TRBJ1-1, with D perhaps TRBD1 (6 bases). The CDR3 loop spans 14 amino acids. Trimming removed 5 bases from V and 5 bases from J, with 15 bases in between. Germline CDR1 reads MNHEY; CDR2 reads SMNVEV (reference sequence). Here the CDR3 reads CASSTHRDRTEAFF. The CDR3 DNA is TGTGCCAGCAGTACCCACAGGGATAGGACTGAAGCTTTCTTT.

The V call is TRBV19, the J call TRBJ1-5; D possibly corresponds to TRBD1 (6 bases). The length of the CDR3 is 13 residues. Germline CDR1 is LNHDA and CDR2 is SQIVND (reference sequence). The V gene lost 1 base and the J gene lost 5 bases, with 6 bases spanning the gap. The CDR3 loop is CASSIAGDQPQHF. The CDR3 coding sequence is TGTGCCAGTAGTATAGCAGGGGATCAGCCCCAGCATTTT. The full variable domain, rest sourced from reference TRBV19 and TRBJ1-5, is DGGITQSPKYLFRKEGQNVTLSCEQNLNHDAMYWYRQDPGQGLRLIYYSQIVNDFQKGDIAEGYSVSREKKESFPLTVTSAQKNPTAFYLCASSIAGDQPQHFGDGTRLSIL.

The gene calls are TRBV28 and TRBJ1-5; D gene unclear. The ends were cut back, 8 bases at V and 1 base at J, with 12 bases in the middle. The CDR3 extends over 14 amino acids. CDR1 and CDR2 (germline): MDHEN, SYDVKM. CDR3 nucleotides: TGTGCCAGCCTCAGGCGGGGAAGCAATCAGCCCCAGCATTTT. Its translation: CASLRRGSNQPQHF.

V is TRBV19 and J is TRBJ2-2; D is unresolved. Trimming stripped 8 bases from V and 5 bases from J, with 12 bases between. This CDR3 comprises 13 residues. Germline lookup yields CDR1 LNHDA and CDR2 SQIVND (reference sequence). The CDR3 coding sequence is TGTGCCAGTCGGAGCTCGTTGACCGGGGAGCTGTTTTTT. Translated, it gives CASRSSLTGELFF.

The chain combines TRBV9 with TRBJ1-3; D is unclear. This CDR3 spans 14 amino acids. Trimming stripped 1 base from V and 7 bases from J, with 12 bases between. The germline V gene encodes CDR1 SGDLS and CDR2 YYNGEE. CDR3 DNA: TGTGCCAGCAGCGTATCTGGGGAGAGCAACACCATATATTTT. Its protein is CASSVSGESNTIYF.

This clone was observed a handful of times. This rearrangement joins TRBV7-6 to TRBJ2-1; possible D gene TRBD1, 5 bases. The length of the CDR3 is 15 residues. The V end was cut by 4 bases, the J end by 0 bases, with 10 bases between. Germline CDR1 reads SGHVS; CDR2 reads FNYEAQ. The CDR3 loop reads CASSWQGSSYNEQFF. The CDR3 DNA reads TGTGCCAGCAGCTGGCAGGGAAGCTCCTACAATGAGCAGTTCTTC.

The V call is TRBV2, the J call TRBJ2-1; the match to TRBD1 covers 8 bases. Germline V gene lookup returns CDR1 SNHLY and CDR2 FYNNEI. The CDR3 has 16 residues. Trimming at V came to 8 bases and at J to 8 bases, leaving 17 bases not matched to a gene. The CDR3 nucleotides are TGTGCCAGCTCAGGAGCCACCTTGGACAGGGCCCATGAGCAGTTCTTC. It specifies CASSGATLDRAHEQFF.

The V call is TRBV11-3, the J call TRBJ2-3; tentative D call: TRBD1 (6 bases). Deletions cut 5 bases from V and 4 bases from J, with 10 bases between. Germline V gives CDR1 SGHNT, CDR2 YENEEA. This CDR3 region has 13 residues. The CDR3 region is CASSKGVADTQYF. The CDR3 region has the DNA TGTGCCAGCAGCAAGGGGGTGGCAGATACGCAGTATTTT.

V gene TRBV6-5 combines with J gene TRBJ2-7; 8 bases line up with TRBD1. The CDR3 totals 14 residues. V lost 5 bases, J lost 4 bases, and 7 bases stayed unmatched. The germline CDR1 and CDR2 sequences are MNHEY and SVGAGI. The CDR3 nucleotides read TGTGCCAGCAGTCCAGGACAGGGTTGGTACGAGCAGTACTTC. Translation: CASSPGQGWYEQYF.

The V call is TRBV10-3, the J call TRBJ1-6; possibly TRBD1 for D (5 bases). Trimming left V 2 bases short and J 8 bases short, with 10 bases between. Germline assignment: CDR1 ENHRY and CDR2 SYGVKD. This CDR3 has 14 amino acids. CDR3 nucleotides: TGTGCCATCAGTGAGACAGGTGATGATTCACCCCTCCACTTT. Amino acids: CAISETGDDSPLHF.

This clone was found a few times. This chain uses TRBV19 with TRBJ2-3, with 13 bases that match TRBD2. Trimming removed 5 bases from V and 1 base from J; junction bases left unmatched: 9. The CDR3 is 18 amino acids. CDR1 and CDR2 (germline): LNHDA, SQIVND (reference sequence). As DNA, the CDR3 is TGTGCCAGTAGTCCCGGACTAGCGGGGGCCGGGGGCACAGATACGCAGTATTTT. Encoded protein: CASSPGLAGAGGTDTQYF.

The V gene is TRBV19, the J gene TRBJ1-1; 7 bases line up with TRBD1. The junction had 7 bases not matched to a gene; V was cut back by 1 base and J by 5 bases. In germline, CDR1 is LNHDA, CDR2 SQIVND (reference sequence). The CDR3 sequence is 15 residues long. CDR3 sequence (DNA): TGTGCCAGTAGTATAGTGGCAGGGGGATATACTGAAGCTTTCTTT. This encodes CASSIVAGGYTEAFF.

The V gene is TRBV7-6, the J gene TRBJ2-7, with D perhaps TRBD1 (5 bases). Looked up from germline, CDR1 is SGHVS and CDR2 is FNYEAQ. This CDR3 has 15 amino acids. The V end lost 2 bases, the J end lost 3 bases, and 14 bases lay between the germline ends. The CDR3 DNA reads TGTGCCAGCAGCTTATTGGAACAGGCCGGCTACGAGCAGTACTTC. It encodes CASSLLEQAGYEQYF.

J is TRBJ2-2 and V is TRBV7-2; 7 nucleotides agree with TRBD2. This CDR3 comprises 15 residues. Germline V gene sequence: CDR1 SGHTA, CDR2 FQGNSA. Trimming took 4 bases from V and 5 from J; bases not matched to a gene: 7. This chain's CDR3 is CASSYQAGNTGELFF. For the CDR3, the DNA is TGTGCCAGCAGCTACCAAGCGGGGAATACCGGGGAGCTGTTTTTT.

The sample holds one count of this clone. The rearrangement links TRBV27 to TRBJ2-1; the match to TRBD2 covers 8 bases. V was clipped by 6 bases and J by 5 bases; unmatched bases: 12. CDR1 and CDR2 from the germline V gene are MNHEY and SMNVEV (reference sequence). This CDR3 spans 16 amino acids. The chain's CDR3 is CASSPIGAGGDNEQFF. The CDR3 coding sequence is TGTGCCAGCAGCCCAATTGGGGCGGGGGGAGACAATGAGCAGTTCTTC.

The gene calls are TRBV5-1 and TRBJ1-3, with 7 bases lining up with TRBD1. This CDR3 has 16 amino acids. The V and J ends lost 3 bases and 2 bases, in that order; junction bases with no gene match: 8. CDR1 is SGHRS and CDR2 is YFSETQ in the germline V gene. The CDR3 DNA follows: TGCGCCAGCAGCTGGGGGGCCGGGACAGCTGGAAACACCATATATTTT. It yields the protein CASSWGAGTAGNTIYF.

The V and J genes are TRBV5-5 and TRBJ2-7; 7 nucleotides line up with TRBD1. Looked up from germline, CDR1 is SGHKS and CDR2 is YYEKEE (reference sequence). The CDR3 totals 16 residues. The V segment lost 4 bases and the J segment 2 bases; nucleotides outside the gene matches: 12. The CDR3 nucleotides read TGTGCCAGCAGCGCGGACCGGACAGGCACAACCTACGAGCAGTACTTC. As protein: CASSADRTGTTYEQYF.

This clone was seen a handful of times. Other DNA sequences of this sample code for an identical CDR3. V is TRBV5-1 and J is TRBJ2-5; a possible D gene is TRBD1 (6 bases). The length of the CDR3 is 14 residues. The V and J ends lost 4 bases and 2 bases respectively, with 12 bases between them. CDR1 SGHRS and CDR2 YFSETQ come from the germline V gene. The DNA of the CDR3 is TGCGCCAGCAGCCTACAGGGAACACAAGAGACCCAGTACTTC. Translation gives CASSLQGTQETQYF.

V usage is TRBV6-5 and J usage is TRBJ1-2; 8 nucleotides align to TRBD1. The germline V gene has CDR1 MNHEY and CDR2 SVGAGI. The CDR3 loop spans 15 amino acids. V shed 4 bases and J 4 bases; nucleotides not matched to a gene: 8. The CDR3 here is CASSFNTGTGYGYTF. In DNA, the CDR3 is TGTGCCAGCAGTTTCAACACCGGGACAGGCTATGGCTACACCTTC.

This chain connects TRBV7-2 to TRBJ2-7, with 7 bases identical to TRBD2. V lost 0 bases and J lost 2; bases outside the gene matches: 7. Germline CDR1 and CDR2: SGHTA and FQGNSA. The CDR3 contains 16 residues. The CDR3 is CASSLAISGSTYEQYF. The CDR3 region has the DNA TGTGCCAGCAGCTTAGCGATTAGCGGGTCGACCTACGAGCAGTACTTC. Drawing the rest from reference TRBV7-2 and TRBJ2-7, the complete variable domain is GAGVSQSPSNKVTEKGKDVELRCDPISGHTALYWYRQSLGQGLEFLIYFQGNSAPDKSGLPSDRFSAERTGGSVSTLTIQRTQQEDSAVYLCASSLAISGSTYEQYFGPGTRLTVT.

The chain recombines TRBV7-2 with TRBJ2-5, with 7 bases fitting TRBD1. Germline V CDR1 and CDR2: SGHTA, FQGNSA. The trim removed 0 bases at V and 3 bases at J, leaving 4 bases unmatched. This CDR3 has 15 residues. CDR3 DNA sequence: TGTGCCAGCAGCTTAGCCGGGACAGCGAAAGAGACCCAGTACTTC. Encoded protein: CASSLAGTAKETQYF.

The CDR3 loop is CASSYQVSGANVLTF. In DNA form, the CDR3 reads TGTGCCAGCAGCTACCAGGTCTCTGGGGCCAACGTCCTGACTTTC. This chain links TRBV7-9 with TRBJ2-6; no definite D call. The germline CDR1 and CDR2 sequences are SEHNR and FQNEAQ (reference sequence). V was shortened by 4 bases and J by 0 bases, with 7 bases between the two germline ends. CDR3 length: 15 amino acids. Full variable domain (outside the CDR3, taken from reference TRBV7-9 and TRBJ2-6): DTGVSQNPRHKITKRGQNVTFRCDPISEHNRLYWYRQTLGQGPEFLTYFQNEAQLEKSRLLSDRFSAERPKGSFSTLEIQRTEQGDSAMYLCASSYQVSGANVLTFGAGSRLTVL.

This chain connects TRBV25-1 to TRBJ2-2; D is uncertain. Germline loops: CDR1 MGHDK, CDR2 SYGVNS. This CDR3 spans 18 amino acids. The V and J ends lost 0 bases and 1 base respectively, with 15 bases between them. The CDR3 sequence is CASSEYVRNPLNTGELFF. In DNA form, the CDR3 reads TGTGCCAGCAGTGAATATGTGAGGAACCCTCTGAACACCGGGGAGCTGTTTTTT. The whole variable domain, remainder taken from reference TRBV25-1 and TRBJ2-2, is EADIYQTPRYLVIGTGKKITLECSQTMGHDKMYWYQQDPGMELHLIHYSYGVNSTEKGDLSSESTVSRIRTEHFPLTLESARPSHTSQYLCASSEYVRNPLNTGELFFGEGSRLTVL.